These T cell receptor beta chains were read from a single sample in a study of Graves' ophthalmopathy and Graves' hyperthyroidism. TCRdb passed the multiplex PCR reads through MiXCR, listing each CDR3 protein once. The repertoire includes over a million distinct CDR3 sequences, about 40% of them detected once, and around 10% sits in the top ten. Sequenced: peripheral blood or thyroid tissue (not recorded which). Receptors were obtained from an adult man with Graves' hyperthyroidism. The CDR3 runs from the conserved cysteine through the conserved F or W. The D gene is left open where the match is weak. Only some rows state a clone size, as once, few, many or a class for expanded clones.

cdr3_nt	cdr3_aa	v_call	j_call	d_call	clone_size
TGTGCCGCCGATGATATAGGCGGCGAGCAGTACTTC	CAADDIGGEQYF	TRBV6-1	TRBJ2-7	NA	few
TGTGCCAGCAGCTTACGCCCGCGGGGGTTAAGAGCGGCCCAGTACTTC	CASSLRPRGLRAAQYF	TRBV7-3	TRBJ2-5	TRBD2	few
TGTGCCAGTAGTAGGGACAGGATAGGCGAGCAGTACTTC	CASSRDRIGEQYF	TRBV19	TRBJ2-7	TRBD1	many
TGTGCCAGCTCACAATACAGGGGGATGAACTATGGCTACACCTTC	CASSQYRGMNYGYTF	TRBV18	TRBJ1-2	TRBD1	once
TGCAGTGCTAGAGACGCATATGAAGCTTTCTTT	CSARDAYEAFF	TRBV20-1	TRBJ1-1	NA	many
TGTGCCACCAGCAGGACGGGACTCAACTACGAGCAGTACTTC	CATSRTGLNYEQYF	TRBV15	TRBJ2-7	NA	many
TGTGCCATCAGTACAGGTGGGGGGGCCCAAGAGACCCAGTACTTC	CAISTGGGAQETQYF	TRBV10-3	TRBJ2-5	NA	NA
TGTGCCAGCAGTTACGCCGGGACTAGGGGCCGAAACGAGCAGTACTTC	CASSYAGTRGRNEQYF	TRBV6-5	TRBJ2-7	TRBD2	NA
TGTGCCAGCAAGCGGCAACAGGGAGGCACCGGGGAGCTGTTTTTT	CASKRQQGGTGELFF	TRBV10-3	TRBJ2-2	NA	NA
TGTGCCAGCAGCTCAACCTCAGGGGGCACTGAAGCTTTCTTT	CASSSTSGGTEAFF	TRBV4-2	TRBJ1-1	TRBD1	many
TGTGCCAGCAGCCCTTTGACAGGGGGAGCTTTCTTT	CASSPLTGGAFF	TRBV28	TRBJ1-1	TRBD1	few
NA	CASSIYLCSVDKNTEAFF	TRBV7-9	TRBJ1-1	NA	NA
TGCGCCAGCAGTGACCCCCTAACTTCACCCCTCCACTTT	CASSDPLTSPLHF	TRBV10-1	TRBJ1-6	NA	many
TGTGCCAGCAGCGTTGGACTAGATCACTACGAGCAGTACTTC	CASSVGLDHYEQYF	TRBV12-3/TRBV12-4	TRBJ2-7	TRBD2	few
TGTGCCAGCAGTGCGGACAGAAGGGCACAAGAGACCCAGTACTTC	CASSADRRAQETQYF	TRBV25-1	TRBJ2-5	NA	NA
TGCAGCTACGAGCGGAGAAACGGGCAGTACTTC	CSYERRNGQYF	TRBV29-1	TRBJ2-7	NA	NA
TGCAGCGCTCAAGTCGGACAGGCCACTGAAGCTTTCTTT	CSAQVGQATEAFF	TRBV29-1	TRBJ1-1	TRBD1	NA
TGTGCCATCCCCCGGGCTGAGGGGGGGCCCCTGAATGGCTACACCTTC	CAIPRAEGGPLNGYTF	TRBV10-3	TRBJ1-2	NA	many
TGTGCCACCAGCAGCTTAGTTGGACAGGTCTTCGGCTACACCTTC	CATSSLVGQVFGYTF	TRBV15	TRBJ1-2	TRBD1	NA
NA	CASSFYICSAQDGLAVFYEQYF	TRBV7-8	TRBJ2-7	NA	once
TGTGCCAGTAGTCCAACGGGACAGGGTCCCCTGGGTTATAGCAATCAGCCCCAGCATTTT	CASSPTGQGPLGYSNQPQHF	TRBV19	TRBJ1-5	TRBD1	few
TGTGCCAGCAGTTTTGTGGGGACAGGGAACTCCGACGAGCAGTACTTC	CASSFVGTGNSDEQYF	TRBV12-3/TRBV12-4	TRBJ2-7	TRBD1	few
TGCAGTGGAACAGGGAAGACCCAGTACTTC	CSGTGKTQYF	TRBV20-1	TRBJ2-5	NA	NA
TGTGCCAGTGACAGGGACCGTTCACCCCTCCACTTT	CASDRDRSPLHF	TRBV19	TRBJ1-6	TRBD1	many
TGCGCCAGCAAACCAGCGGGGGGGGATGAGCAGTACTTC	CASKPAGGDEQYF	TRBV5-1	TRBJ2-7	TRBD2	few
TGTGCCACCAGCAGAGATGCGCAGGGGCGTTATGGCTACACCTTC	CATSRDAQGRYGYTF	TRBV15	TRBJ1-2	NA	few
TGTGCCATCAGGGGGACGTACGAGCAGTACTTC	CAIRGTYEQYF	TRBV10-3	TRBJ2-7	NA	NA
TGTGCCATCAGTGAGGGGGCAGACGGGGAGCTGTTTTTT	CAISEGADGELFF	TRBV10-3	TRBJ2-2	NA	NA
TGTGCCAGCTCACCAGGCCGGGAGAACGACTATGGCTACACCTTC	CASSPGRENDYGYTF	TRBV2	TRBJ1-2	NA	NA
TGTGCCAGCAGACCCTCCCGGACAGGGGTCTTTTCACCCCTCCACTTT	CASRPSRTGVFSPLHF	TRBV6-6	TRBJ1-6	TRBD1	NA
TGTGCCACCAGCAGAGGGGCTAGGTCTGACGAGCAGTACTTC	CATSRGARSDEQYF	TRBV15	TRBJ2-7	NA	few
TGCAGCGGCAAATTGGGGACAGGCGATGGATACGAGCAGTACTTC	CSGKLGTGDGYEQYF	TRBV29-1	TRBJ2-7	TRBD1	NA
TGTGCCAGCCAGGGGATCAATGAAGCTTTCTTT	CASQGINEAFF	TRBV2	TRBJ1-1	NA	NA
TGTGCCAGCAGTTTGAAAGGGACCGCGCAAGAGACCCAGTACTTC	CASSLKGTAQETQYF	TRBV28	TRBJ2-5	NA	few
TGTGCCAGCTCAAAAGTGGCGGCAGGCCTGGACTATGGCTACACCTTC	CASSKVAAGLDYGYTF	TRBV25-1	TRBJ1-2	NA	few
TGTGCCAGCAGCGTCCGGGACAAATATGAAAAACTGTTTTTT	CASSVRDKYEKLFF	TRBV12-3/TRBV12-4	TRBJ1-4	NA	many
TGTGCCAGCAGGACTAGCGGGGGGGCGGGGGAGCAGTACTTC	CASRTSGGAGEQYF	TRBV2	TRBJ2-7	TRBD2	many
TGTGCCTGGAATAGCGGGGAGCTCTTTTTGACCCAGTACTTC	CAWNSGELFLTQYF	TRBV19	TRBJ2-5	TRBD2	few
TGTGCCAGCGCCGTAATAGGGCTCCAGCCCCAGCATTTT	CASAVIGLQPQHF	TRBV27	TRBJ1-5	NA	NA
TGCAGTGCTAGAGAATTAGGATCCTATGGCTACACCTTC	CSARELGSYGYTF	TRBV20-1	TRBJ1-2	NA	NA
TGCAGTGCTCAGATTCCTGACAGAAGCTCTGGAAACACCATATATTTT	CSAQIPDRSSGNTIYF	TRBV20-1	TRBJ1-3	NA	NA
TGTGCCAGCAGCGTGGGGACAGGGATAGGCTACACCTTC	CASSVGTGIGYTF	TRBV9	TRBJ1-2	TRBD1	few
TGCGCCAGCAGCCCTATTACGGGGTTGCATTCACCCCTCCACTTT	CASSPITGLHSPLHF	TRBV10-2	TRBJ1-6	NA	many
TGCAGTGCTAGGAGTCCGGGACAGGGGTTTCAGCCCCAGCATTTT	CSARSPGQGFQPQHF	TRBV20-1	TRBJ1-5	TRBD1	NA
TGCAGCGTCTCCAGGGAAATGAGCTATGGCTACACCTTC	CSVSREMSYGYTF	TRBV29-1	TRBJ1-2	NA	many
TGTGCCAGCACCTTAGGACAGGGCTTCGACGAGCAGTACTTC	CASTLGQGFDEQYF	TRBV4-2	TRBJ2-7	TRBD1	NA
TGTGCCAGCAGTGTCGGGCCGCTCGCAAGCGATGGCTACACCTTC	CASSVGPLASDGYTF	TRBV5-6	TRBJ1-2	NA	NA
TGTGCCACCAGCAGACCGGGATACGAGCAGTACTTC	CATSRPGYEQYF	TRBV15	TRBJ2-7	NA	many
TGTGCCAGCAATACCGGGACAGGGGGCGGGCAAGAGACCCAGTACTTC	CASNTGTGGGQETQYF	TRBV12-3/TRBV12-4	TRBJ2-5	TRBD1	many
TGCAGTGCGATTACCGGGACAGGGGGCCTCAATCAGCCCCAGCATTTT	CSAITGTGGLNQPQHF	TRBV20-1	TRBJ1-5	TRBD1	many
TGCAGCCGGCCAACAGGGAACACTGAAGCTTTCTTT	CSRPTGNTEAFF	TRBV20-1	TRBJ1-1	NA	NA
TGTGCCAGCAGCTTCGGCAGACAACAAGAGACCCAGTACTTC	CASSFGRQQETQYF	TRBV7-8	TRBJ2-5	NA	many